The next 18 T cell receptor beta chains were all read from a single sample in a study of cytomegalovirus exposure and HLA in healthy donors. The PCR used 60 Vbeta and 13 Jbeta primers. The assay was immunoSEQ multiplex PCR, and TCRdb's table has in-frame clones only and misses some. The table includes some 110,000 clones, 75% detected once. Material for sequencing was PBMCs. All receptors derive from a male donor in good health and CMV-seropositive.

The chain employs TRBV27 and TRBJ2-4; possible D gene TRBD2, 5 bases. The CDR3 is made up of 15 amino acids. Germline CDR1 reads MNHEY; CDR2 reads SMNVEV (reference sequence). Between the trimmed V and J ends, which lost 4 bases and 0 bases, there was a span of 10 bases. The CDR3 protein is CASSYGGLAKNIQYF. CDR3 coding DNA: TGTGCCAGCAGTTACGGAGGCCTAGCCAAAAACATTCAGTACTTC.

The DNA for the CDR3 is TGTGCCAGCAGACAACAGGGGGCCAGCAATCAGCCCCAGCATTTT. Amino acid sequence: CASRQQGASNQPQHF. This sequence joins TRBV6-5 and TRBJ1-5, with 9 bases identical to TRBD1. The V gene end was trimmed by 6 bases and the J gene end by 1 base; junction bases not matched to a gene: 4. The germline V gene encodes CDR1 MNHEY and CDR2 SVGAGI. CDR3 length equals 15 residues.

This chain joins TRBV10-1 and TRBJ1-5; 8 nucleotides agree with TRBD1. The CDR3 loop spans 15 amino acids. Trimming took 9 bases from V and 2 from J; bases not matched to a gene: 9. Germline-derived CDR1 and CDR2 are WNHNN and SYGVQD (reference sequence). This CDR3 is CARKPGTGRNQPQHF. For the CDR3, the DNA is TGCGCCAGAAAACCCGGGACAGGCCGCAATCAGCCCCAGCATTTT.

The V and J genes are TRBV28 and TRBJ1-2, with 9 positions matching TRBD1. The J segment lost 8 bases and the V segment lost 5 bases, leaving 9 bases of the junction unmatched. This CDR3 region has 14 residues. Germline-derived CDR1 and CDR2 are MDHEN and SYDVKM. CDR3 loop: CASSETGQGFGYTF. CDR3 DNA sequence: TGTGCCAGCAGTGAAACCGGACAGGGGTTCGGCTACACCTTC.

This chain links TRBV4-2 with TRBJ2-3; D remains unclear. With 2 bases removed from V and 7 bases from J, the gap between germline ends came to 13 bases. The CDR3 loop spans 14 amino acids. Germline V lookup: CDR1 LGHNA, CDR2 YNFKEQ. The CDR3 DNA reads as TGTGCCAGCAGCCAAACGACTCAACCCAATACGCAGTATTTT. Translation: CASSQTTQPNTQYF.

The chain couples TRBV30 to TRBJ2-7, with a weak D call TRBD2 (7 bases). The CDR3 is 16 residues long. Germline CDR1 GTSNPN, CDR2 SVGIG (reference sequence). V lost 0 bases, J lost 1 base, and 16 bases lay in between. The CDR3 reads CAWSVRGGGASYEQYF. The DNA for the CDR3 is TGTGCCTGGAGTGTAAGAGGGGGAGGGGCATCCTACGAGCAGTACTTC.

The CDR3 DNA sequence: TGTGCCAGCAGCTTTGCGGCAGGGGCACAAGAGACCCAGTACTTC. Encoded protein: CASSFAAGAQETQYF. This sequence joins TRBV7-2 and TRBJ2-5; TRBD1 might be the D (6 bases). This CDR3 comprises 15 residues. Germline CDR1 is SGHTA and CDR2 is FQGNSA. The V gene lost 3 bases and the J gene lost 2 bases, with 13 bases spanning the gap.

This clone was observed a single time. CDR3 amino acids: CASRGTANTEAFF. The CDR3 DNA is TGTGCCAGCCGCGGGACAGCGAACACTGAAGCTTTCTTT. The rearrangement links TRBV2 to TRBJ1-1; 7 positions agree with TRBD1. The CDR3 is made up of 13 amino acids. J was trimmed by 1 base and V by 8 bases; bases with no gene match: 4. The germline gives CDR1 SNHLY, CDR2 FYNNEI. The complete variable domain, with remaining parts taken from reference TRBV2 and TRBJ1-1, reads EPEVTQTPSHQVTQMGQEVILRCVPISNHLYFYWYRQILGQKVEFLVSFYNNEISEKSEIFDDQFSVERPDGSNFTLKIRSTKLEDSAMYFCASRGTANTEAFFGQGTRLTVV.

The chain combines TRBV19 with TRBJ2-7; D perhaps matches TRBD2 (6 bases). This CDR3 is built from 13 residues. Germline loops: CDR1 LNHDA, CDR2 SQIVND (reference sequence). Trimming took off 3 bases at V and 1 base at J, with 7 bases between the two ends. CDR3 nucleotide sequence: TGTGCCAGTAGTATCGGGGGTTCCTACGAGCAGTACTTC. Amino acid sequence: CASSIGGSYEQYF.

V is TRBV18 and J is TRBJ2-7; D gene uncertain. CDR1 and CDR2 (germline): KGHSH, LQKENI. The V gene lost 3 bases and the J gene lost 7 bases, with 10 bases spanning the gap. The CDR3 runs to 12 residues. CDR3 DNA sequence: TGTGCCAGCTCACCGACCCCCAGGGAGCAGTACTTC. Translating gives CASSPTPREQYF.

The chain has TRBV2 and TRBJ1-5; perhaps TRBD1 as D (5 bases). The CDR3 contains 15 residues. The germline CDR1 and CDR2 sequences are SNHLY and FYNNEI. Trimming pared 4 bases from V and 2 bases from J, leaving 12 bases between. CDR3 region: CASSGTLYGNQPQHF. DNA for the CDR3: TGTGCCAGCAGTGGGACACTATACGGCAATCAGCCCCAGCATTTT.

The chain links TRBV2 to TRBJ2-2, with D perhaps matching TRBD2 (6 bases). The V end was cut by 7 bases, the J end by 0 bases, with 12 bases between. Per germline, CDR1 SNHLY and CDR2 FYNNEI. CDR3 size: 15 residues. CDR3 loop: CASTRESSNTGELFF. In nucleotides, the CDR3 is TGTGCCAGCACACGGGAGTCGTCGAACACCGGGGAGCTGTTTTTT. The full variable domain, completed using reference TRBV2 and TRBJ2-2, is EPEVTQTPSHQVTQMGQEVILRCVPISNHLYFYWYRQILGQKVEFLVSFYNNEISEKSEIFDDQFSVERPDGSNFTLKIRSTKLEDSAMYFCASTRESSNTGELFFGEGSRLTVL.

The chain recombines TRBV5-1 with TRBJ1-3; perhaps TRBD1 as D (6 bases). The CDR3 runs to 16 residues. CDR1 and CDR2 from the germline V gene are SGHRS and YFSETQ. Trimming took off 1 base at V and 4 bases at J, with 15 bases between the two ends. CDR3 loop: CASSLSSGGAGNTIYF. The DNA for the CDR3 is TGCGCCAGCAGCTTGTCGTCTGGGGGCGCGGGAAACACCATATATTTT.

This clone was detected only once. The CDR3 sequence: CASSFAGAVDSPLHF. The CDR3 nucleotides read TGTGCCAGCAGCTTCGCAGGGGCCGTGGATTCACCCCTCCACTTT. The genes are TRBV7-2 and TRBJ1-6; perhaps TRBD1 as D (6 bases). CDR1 and CDR2 from the germline V gene are SGHTA and FQGNSA. V was pared by 3 bases and J by 8 bases, with 14 bases between. The CDR3 has 15 residues.

The rearrangement joins TRBV25-1 to TRBJ2-1; D is undetermined. The V end was cut by 3 bases, the J end by 0 bases, with 9 bases between. Germline V lookup: CDR1 MGHDK, CDR2 SYGVNS. The CDR3 has 15 residues. The CDR3 DNA sequence: TGTGCCAGCAGTGATCCAGAAAGCTCCTACAATGAGCAGTTCTTC. It yields the protein CASSDPESSYNEQFF.

The chain couples TRBV7-6 to TRBJ2-1; TRBD2 might be the D (5 bases). Trimming shortened V by 0 bases and J by 9 bases, and 12 bases separated the two germline ends. Germline lookup yields CDR1 SGHVS and CDR2 FNYEAQ. The CDR3 has 14 residues. CDR3 nucleotide sequence: TGTGCCAGCAGCTTAGCGGGAGCAGGCAGTGAGCAGTTCTTC. This codes for CASSLAGAGSEQFF.

This chain connects TRBV28 to TRBJ1-2; the match to TRBD1 covers 9 bases. V shed 6 bases and J 7 bases; nucleotides not matched to a gene: 9. Germline V gene sequence: CDR1 MDHEN, CDR2 SYDVKM. This CDR3 is built from 14 residues. The CDR3 coding sequence is TGTGCCAGCAGATTCGACAGGGGGGTTCGTGGCTACACCTTC. It yields the protein CASRFDRGVRGYTF.

V usage is TRBV5-1 and J usage is TRBJ2-5; D not certain. This CDR3 has 13 amino acids. Germline loops: CDR1 SGHRS, CDR2 YFSETQ. V dropped 3 bases and J dropped 5 bases, with 11 bases sitting between them. CDR3 sequence: CASSSTTRETQYF. The CDR3 bases are TGCGCCAGCAGCTCCACTACACGGGAGACCCAGTACTTC.